This TCR beta chain was identified during a study of shared clonotypes between healthy human individuals (dated by TCRdb to about 2020). Regarding the complete study: Three men and a couple of women, aged 18 to 49 years, made up the cohort. For each donor, CD4 naive and CD4 memory were each given three plates, CD8 naive was given two plates, and CD8 memory was given one plate. To estimate repertoire size and how much clonotype sharing occurs between individuals, the study deeply sequenced the blood TCR repertoires of about 5 healthy adults. Libraries were prepared and TCR repertoires were sequenced by different laboratories using diverse techniques, in order to increase sequencing depth and limit assay-specific biases. Between about 0.94 and 8.9 billion PBMCs per donor were obtained by leukapheresis. What the work shows at the level of the full study, not this receptor alone: About 5% of naive CD4, 3.5% of naive CD8, around 2.3% of memory CD4, and 0.35% to 0.4% of memory CD8 clonotypes were shared across several donors. Higher generation probabilities were observed for clonotypes shared by all four sorted-subset donors than for non-shared clonotypes. Because the study included only a small number of donors, the genetic and exposure-history diversity represented was limited. Pairwise subsampling indicated that sequencing depth was expected to affect the degree of clonotype sharing among donors. Sampling was limited to blood, and TCR repertoires in tissue likely differ from TCR repertoires in blood. Rarefaction of sorted-subset datasets indicated incomplete sequencing despite the large sequencing depth. Naive subsets generally had larger estimated clonotype richness than memory subsets did.

Using the deep immunoSEQ assay, multiplex PCR amplified TCR CDR3 regions from genomic DNA. Genomic DNA extracted from each cell subset was distributed evenly over all wells of several immunoSEQ 96-well plates, and each plate served as one replicate. For sorted subsets, each replicate PCR was loaded with roughly 0.2 ug genomic DNA, equivalent to 30,000 to 35,000 T cell genomes. The purified libraries were quantified using a Qubit 3.0 fluorometer, sized with a Bioanalyzer 2100, and then quantified again using the KAPA Library Quantification kit. Each immunoSEQ 96-well plate was sequenced on its own single-read 150-cycle Illumina NextSeq 550 flow cell. The paper's data handling went like this. Because the immunoSEQ output included only junctional sequences and no quality scores, the filtering could not be the same as the filtering used for full-length reads. To assign V/J genes and CDR3, sequences were annotated against IMGT germline references using PyIR, a Python wrapper for IgBLAST v1.9. Any read was removed if the V/J assignment was weak (E-value above 1e-6), the CDR3 was missing, or the read contained stop codons, out-of-frame junctions, or ambiguous translated residues. V3J clonotypes were defined by identical inferred V gene, J gene, and CDR3 amino acid sequence. Percentage overlap between repertoires was calculated by dividing the number of shared unique clonotypes by the size of the smaller repertoire. Richness of each repertoire was evaluated using RTK rarefaction, the Chao1 estimator, and Recon v2.1 estimates of unobserved clonotypes. OLGA was used to compute generation probabilities for all TCRbeta clonotypes that the gDNA method yielded from a handful of donors. TCRdb carries this immuneACCESS record with in-frame sequences only. Its versions omit some clonotypes, under half of them owing to an unresolved V gene in the studies checked, with the rest unexplained. For V, J and clone size, that table is used; D and trimming come from the DNA. The sample table lists just over 2,000,000 clones, over 85% of them with a count of one. The ten largest clones add up to 0.1% to 0.15% of the sample.

Healthy HIV-negative adults with no recently reported acute infections or vaccinations were included as donors. Only Caucasian adults living in Nashville, Tennessee, USA were represented among the donors. CD4+ T cells were enriched through magnetic negative selection, after which naive cells were positively selected on CD45RA and the remaining negative fraction served as the memory subset. After blood collection by leukapheresis, PBMCs were isolated using Ficoll-Histopaque density gradient centrifugation and then cryopreserved in the vapor phase of liquid nitrogen. Purity and quantity of every magnetically sorted T cell population were checked by analytical flow cytometry. Each sorted fraction had its genomic DNA isolated and then quantified by UV absorbance on a Nanodrop 2000c. Deletion took 0 bases off V and 8 bases off J, with a span of 14 bases between the germline ends. The germline V gene sets CDR1 to SGHRS and CDR2 to YFSETQ. Its CDR3 holds 14 amino acids, cysteine through phenylalanine. Just CDR3 DNA is preserved here, 42 bases in frame from base 1.

Comment on this clone: Its specific antigen is unknown. Base qualities are missing; no much larger clone stands one base away.

This sequence originates from a young man in good health. The chain links TRBV5-1 with TRBJ1-2; the D gene is unclear. Source material: naive CD4+ T cells sorted from blood. The sample's cell subset or site, from its label and the paper: CD45RA+ positively selected. The DNA is as follows: TGCGCCAGCAGCTTGGATGGAAGCTCGGTCGGCTACACCTTC. The translation is CASSLDGSSVGYTF.